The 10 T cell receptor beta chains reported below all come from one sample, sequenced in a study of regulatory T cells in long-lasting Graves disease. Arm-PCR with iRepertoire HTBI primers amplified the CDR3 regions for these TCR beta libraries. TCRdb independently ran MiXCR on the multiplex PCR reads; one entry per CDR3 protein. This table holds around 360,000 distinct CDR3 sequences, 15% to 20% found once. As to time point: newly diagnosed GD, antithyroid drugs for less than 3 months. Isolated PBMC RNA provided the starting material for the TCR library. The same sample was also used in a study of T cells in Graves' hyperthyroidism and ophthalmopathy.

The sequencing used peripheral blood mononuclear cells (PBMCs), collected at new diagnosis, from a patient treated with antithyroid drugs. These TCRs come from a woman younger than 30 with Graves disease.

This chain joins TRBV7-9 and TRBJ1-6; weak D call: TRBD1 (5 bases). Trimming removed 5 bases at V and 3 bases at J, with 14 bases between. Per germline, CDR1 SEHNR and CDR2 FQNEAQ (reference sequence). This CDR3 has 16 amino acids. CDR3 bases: TGTGCCAGCAGCAATCAGGGAGGAGACTATAATTCACCCCTCCACTTT. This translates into CASSNQGGDYNSPLHF.

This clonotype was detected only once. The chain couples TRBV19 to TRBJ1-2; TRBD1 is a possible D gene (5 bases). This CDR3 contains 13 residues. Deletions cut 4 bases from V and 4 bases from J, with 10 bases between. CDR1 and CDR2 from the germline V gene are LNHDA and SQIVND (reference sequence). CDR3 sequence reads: CASSTGSAYGYTF. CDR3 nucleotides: TGTGCCAGTAGTACAGGGAGTGCCTATGGCTACACCTTC.

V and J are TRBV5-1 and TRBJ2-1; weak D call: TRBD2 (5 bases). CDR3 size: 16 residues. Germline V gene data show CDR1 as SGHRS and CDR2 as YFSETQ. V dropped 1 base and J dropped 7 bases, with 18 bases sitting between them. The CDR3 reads CASSLPPGKRANEQFF. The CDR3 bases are TGCGCCAGCAGCTTGCCCCCGGGGAAGAGGGCGAATGAGCAGTTCTTC. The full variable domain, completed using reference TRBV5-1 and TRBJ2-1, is KAGVTQTPRYLIKTRGQQVTLSCSPISGHRSVSWYQQTPGQGLQFLFEYFSETQRNKGNFPGRFSGRQFSNSRSEMNVSTLELGDSALYLCASSLPPGKRANEQFFGPGTRLTVL.

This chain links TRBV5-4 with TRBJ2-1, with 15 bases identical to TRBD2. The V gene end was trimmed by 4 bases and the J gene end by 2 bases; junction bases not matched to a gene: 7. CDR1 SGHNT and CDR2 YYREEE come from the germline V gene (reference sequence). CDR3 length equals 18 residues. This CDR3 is CASSEGLAGGRTYNEQFF. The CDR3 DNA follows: TGTGCCAGCAGCGAGGGACTAGCGGGGGGCCGAACCTACAATGAGCAGTTCTTC.

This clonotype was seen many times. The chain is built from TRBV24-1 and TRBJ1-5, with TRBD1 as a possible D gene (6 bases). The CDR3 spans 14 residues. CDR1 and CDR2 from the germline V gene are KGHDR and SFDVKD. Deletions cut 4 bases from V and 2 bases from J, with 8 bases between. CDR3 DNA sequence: TGTGCCACCAGTGAACAGGGCGGCAATCAGCCCCAGCATTTT. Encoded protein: CATSEQGGNQPQHF.

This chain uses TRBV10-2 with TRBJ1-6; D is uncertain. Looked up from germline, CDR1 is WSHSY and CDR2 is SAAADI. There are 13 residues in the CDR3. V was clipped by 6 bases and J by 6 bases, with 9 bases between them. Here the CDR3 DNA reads TGCGCCAGCAGCGAAACCGCTAATTCACCCCTCCACTTT. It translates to CASSETANSPLHF.

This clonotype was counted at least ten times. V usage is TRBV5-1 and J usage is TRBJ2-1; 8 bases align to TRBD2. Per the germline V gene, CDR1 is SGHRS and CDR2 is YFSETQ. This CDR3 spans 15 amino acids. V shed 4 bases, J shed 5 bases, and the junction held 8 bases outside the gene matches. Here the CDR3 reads CASSISGKANNEQFF. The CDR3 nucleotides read TGCGCCAGCAGCATTAGCGGGAAGGCGAACAATGAGCAGTTCTTC.

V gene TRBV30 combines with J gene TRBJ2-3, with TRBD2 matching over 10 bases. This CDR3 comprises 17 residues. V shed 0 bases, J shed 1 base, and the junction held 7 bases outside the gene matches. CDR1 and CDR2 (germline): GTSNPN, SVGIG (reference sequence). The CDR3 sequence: CAWSVAGGYLGTDTQYF. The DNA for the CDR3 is TGTGCCTGGAGTGTAGCGGGGGGGTATTTGGGCACAGATACGCAGTATTTT.

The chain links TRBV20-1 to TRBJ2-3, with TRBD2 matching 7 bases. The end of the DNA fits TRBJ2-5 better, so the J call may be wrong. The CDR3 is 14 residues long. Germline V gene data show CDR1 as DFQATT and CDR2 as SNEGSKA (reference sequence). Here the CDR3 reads CSAPRSGVHETQYF. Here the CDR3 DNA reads TGCAGTGCTCCCAGGAGCGGGGTGCATGAGACCCAGTACTTC.

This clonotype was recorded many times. The CDR3 nucleotides are TGTGCCAGTACCAAGGGCGGGGGAATAACTGAAGCTTTCTTT. It translates to CASTKGGGITEAFF. This rearrangement joins TRBV5-5 to TRBJ1-1; maybe TRBD1 (5 bases). Germline CDR1 is SGHKS and CDR2 is YYEKEE (reference sequence). This CDR3 contains 14 residues. V lost 8 bases to trimming and J lost 5 bases, with 19 bases between them.